The 14 T cell receptor beta chains in this list originate from one sample, sequenced in a study of blood T cell repertoires in COVID-19. Libraries were prepared by immunoSEQ multiplex PCR; TCRdb keeps only in-frame clonotypes and omits some of them. The table includes roughly 170,000 clones, 70% to 90% detected once. The sample taken for sequencing was peripheral blood. These receptors all stem from a woman between 45 and 60 years old with COVID-19, enrolled during active disease.

The chain carries TRBV7-8 and TRBJ2-2, with D possibly being TRBD2 (6 bases). Trimming stripped 4 bases from V and 6 bases from J, with 9 bases between. The germline V gene has CDR1 SGHVS and CDR2 FQNEAQ. The CDR3 extends over 13 amino acids. This CDR3 is CASSYSGPGELFF. For the CDR3, the DNA is TGTGCCAGCAGCTACAGCGGGCCCGGGGAGCTGTTTTTT.

V is TRBV28 and J is TRBJ2-4; D not certain. V was pared by 6 bases and J by 6 bases, with 12 bases between. This CDR3 has 13 residues. The germline V gene encodes CDR1 MDHEN and CDR2 SYDVKM. The CDR3 spells CASSPATVNIQYF. The CDR3 DNA sequence: TGTGCCAGCAGCCCTGCCACAGTAAACATTCAGTACTTC. The full variable domain, completed using reference TRBV28 and TRBJ2-4, is DVKVTQSSRYLVKRTGEKVFLECVQDMDHENMFWYRQDPGLGLRLIYFSYDVKMKEKGDIPEGYSVSREKKERFSLILESASTNQTSMYLCASSPATVNIQYFGAGTRLSVL.

The chain is built from TRBV30 and TRBJ1-5; weak D call: TRBD1 (6 bases). The V end lost 5 bases, the J end lost 2 bases, and 10 bases lay between the germline ends. This CDR3 has 13 residues. CDR1 is GTSNPN and CDR2 is SVGIG in the germline V gene (reference sequence). The CDR3 sequence: CAWERGRNQPQHF. The CDR3 DNA is TGTGCCTGGGAGCGGGGGCGCAATCAGCCCCAGCATTTT.

CDR3 nucleotides: TGTGCCAGCAGCCTTACAGGGGGCGCGAACACTGAAGCTTTCTTT. It is translated as CASSLTGGANTEAFF. This chain uses TRBV7-2 with TRBJ1-1, with 9 bases identical to TRBD1. V lost 5 bases to trimming and J lost 1 base; unmatched junction nucleotides: 5. The germline CDR1 and CDR2 sequences are SGHTA and FQGNSA. The CDR3 consists of 15 residues.

The V gene is TRBV7-9, the J gene TRBJ2-1; 11 nucleotides line up with TRBD2. The CDR3 is 16 residues long. Germline values: CDR1 SEHNR, CDR2 FQNEAQ (reference sequence). Trimming at V came to 4 bases and at J to 1 base, leaving 3 bases not matched to a gene. The CDR3 loop reads CASSWGTSGSYNEQFF. The CDR3 DNA reads TGTGCCAGCAGCTGGGGGACTAGCGGTTCCTACAATGAGCAGTTCTTC.

The V call is TRBV4-1, the J call TRBJ1-5; D uncertain. The V end lost 1 base, the J end lost 3 bases, and 13 bases lay between the germline ends. Germline lookup yields CDR1 MGHRA and CDR2 YSYEKL. The CDR3 runs to 16 residues. The CDR3, as DNA: TGCGCCAGCAGCCAAGTAGTGATCCGCTCCAATCAGCCCCAGCATTTT. Encoded protein: CASSQVVIRSNQPQHF.

CDR3 sequence: CASSQTGNTEAFF. The DNA for the CDR3 is TGTGCCAGCAGTCAAACAGGGAACACTGAAGCTTTCTTT. The rearrangement joins TRBV6-2 or TRBV6-3 to TRBJ1-1; TRBD1 is a possible D gene (5 bases). The V gene lost 5 bases and the J gene lost 1 base, with 8 bases spanning the gap. CDR1 is MNHEY, CDR2 SVGEGT, per germline. This CDR3 has 13 residues.

The chain recombines TRBV3-1 (or the pseudogene TRBV3-2) with TRBJ2-7; tentative D call: TRBD1 (6 bases). The CDR3 extends over 15 amino acids. Germline CDR1 reads LGHDT; CDR2 reads YNNKEL (reference sequence). Trimming took 4 bases from V and 0 from J, leaving 13 bases between them. The CDR3 DNA follows: TGTGCCAGCAGCCTCCGAGGGACAAGCTCCTACGAGCAGTACTTC. It codes for CASSLRGTSSYEQYF.

The CDR3 is CASSLAGSGGPQETQYF. The CDR3 DNA reads TGTGCCAGCAGCTTAGCGGGGAGCGGGGGACCACAAGAGACCCAGTACTTC. The chain employs TRBV7-2 and TRBJ2-5; TRBD2 matches at 8 bases. V lost 0 bases to trimming and J lost 2 bases; unmatched junction nucleotides: 8. The CDR3 is 17 amino acids. From germline, CDR1 is SGHTA and CDR2 FQGNSA.

The chain combines TRBV5-1 with TRBJ2-7; the match to TRBD2 covers 8 bases. The V segment lost 5 bases and the J segment 0 bases; nucleotides outside the gene matches: 4. The CDR3 extends over 14 amino acids. The germline V gene encodes CDR1 SGHRS and CDR2 YFSETQ. The CDR3 reads CASSSGTSSYEQYF. The CDR3 DNA is TGCGCCAGCAGTAGCGGGACTAGCTCCTACGAGCAGTACTTC.

The rearrangement joins TRBV11-3 to TRBJ2-7; D gene unclear. V lost 5 bases, J lost 2 bases, and 7 bases lay in between. This CDR3 is 12 amino acids long. Germline lookup yields CDR1 SGHNT and CDR2 YENEEA. The CDR3 spells CASSDAAYEQYF. In nucleotides, the CDR3 is TGTGCCAGCAGCGACGCGGCCTACGAGCAGTACTTC. Variable domain in full (rest from reference TRBV11-3 and TRBJ2-7): EAGVVQSPRYKIIEKKQPVAFWCNPISGHNTLYWYLQNLGQGPELLIRYENEEAVDDSQLPKDRFSAERLKGVDSTLKIQPAELGDSAVYLCASSDAAYEQYFGPGTRLTVT.

The chain employs TRBV7-6 and TRBJ2-3; D might be TRBD1 (5 bases). V was trimmed by 1 base and J by 8 bases, leaving 19 bases between them. The CDR3 is 16 residues long. The germline V gene has CDR1 SGHVS and CDR2 FNYEAQ. CDR3 amino acids: CASSLGTSPAQGTQYF. The CDR3 DNA reads as TGTGCCAGCAGCTTAGGGACGTCACCGGCTCAGGGTACGCAGTATTTT.

The V call is TRBV20-1, the J call TRBJ2-3, with D possibly TRBD2 on 5 matching bases. V was clipped by 3 bases and J by 0 bases, with 19 bases between them. This CDR3 contains 17 residues. The V gene's germline CDR1 is DFQATT and CDR2 SNEGSKA (reference sequence). CDR3 sequence: CSASTGVTHLSTDTQYF. The CDR3, as DNA: TGCAGTGCTAGTACCGGGGTTACCCACCTTAGCACAGATACGCAGTATTTT.

The CDR3 loop is CASSPRDRIGPGGYTF. Here the CDR3 DNA reads TGTGCCAGCAGTCCACGGGACAGGATCGGCCCCGGGGGCTACACCTTC. The chain carries TRBV25-1 and TRBJ1-2; TRBD1 agrees at 8 bases. The germline CDR1 and CDR2 sequences are MGHDK and SYGVNS. This CDR3 region has 16 residues. J gave up 8 bases and V 5 bases, and 16 bases lay outside the gene matches.